Listed below are T cell receptor beta chains from one sample, sequenced in a study of cytomegalovirus exposure and HLA in healthy donors. Using immunoSEQ multiplex PCR, the repertoire was profiled, and TCRdb retains in-frame clones only, with some absent. Of 90,000 to 95,000 clones listed, 81% are singletons. Sequences were obtained from PBMCs. These receptors came from a girl aged 2-9 years in good health and CMV-seropositive. CDR3s leave out the opening cysteine and the closing phenylalanine or tryptophan. Each record gives: V gene, D gene, J gene, CDR3 protein. A D gene is named only where the DNA matches it firmly.

v_gene: TRBV10-3; d_gene: .; j_gene: TRBJ2-3; CDR3aa: AIREGAGLTTDTQY
v_gene: TRBV19; d_gene: .; j_gene: TRBJ2-7; CDR3aa: ASGSGTYPYEQY
v_gene: TRBV27; d_gene: TRBD1; j_gene: TRBJ2-1; CDR3aa: ASRLVQGDYNEQF
v_gene: TRBV11-2; d_gene: TRBD1; j_gene: TRBJ1-3; CDR3aa: ASSPSHYRGPGNTIY
v_gene: TRBV20-1; d_gene: .; j_gene: TRBJ2-7; CDR3aa: SANGDSEQY
v_gene: TRBV28; d_gene: .; j_gene: TRBJ1-1; CDR3aa: ASSQLLGGTMNTEAF
v_gene: TRBV2; d_gene: .; j_gene: TRBJ1-3; CDR3aa: ASNTDSGNTIY
v_gene: TRBV9; d_gene: TRBD1; j_gene: .; CDR3aa: ASSATGDEQY
v_gene: TRBV29-1; d_gene: TRBD2; j_gene: TRBJ2-1; CDR3aa: SVGYRGTSGRGVGNEQF
v_gene: TRBV28; d_gene: .; j_gene: TRBJ2-2; CDR3aa: ASSFRIAAGELF
v_gene: TRBV7-9; d_gene: TRBD1; j_gene: TRBJ1-1; CDR3aa: ASSSPLGQGSYTEAF
v_gene: TRBV29-1; d_gene: TRBD2; j_gene: TRBJ2-1; CDR3aa: SVEQRLAGIDEQF
v_gene: TRBV4-1; d_gene: .; j_gene: TRBJ2-3; CDR3aa: ASSQGSGTDTQY
v_gene: TRBV11-3; d_gene: .; j_gene: TRBJ1-1; CDR3aa: ASSRGGRNTEAF
v_gene: TRBV28; d_gene: .; j_gene: TRBJ1-5; CDR3aa: ASSTLGDQPQH
v_gene: TRBV19; d_gene: .; j_gene: TRBJ1-1; CDR3aa: ASSPTVVNTEAF
v_gene: TRBV9; d_gene: .; j_gene: TRBJ1-5; CDR3aa: ASSVDGGAGNQPQH
v_gene: TRBV30; d_gene: TRBD2; j_gene: TRBJ2-1; CDR3aa: ACGTSGDEQF